This TCR beta chain was sequenced in a study of cytomegalovirus exposure and HLA in healthy donors. Here immunoSEQ multiplex PCR was the method, and the copy in TCRdb shows in-frame clones only, minus some. The data hold about 240,000 clones, with about 86% observed a single time. This CDR3 is built from 16 residues. Per the germline V gene, CDR1 is SGHDT and CDR2 is YYEEEE. V dropped 4 bases and J dropped 7; count of bases not matched to a gene: 12. The source is a man younger than 35 in good health and CMV-seronegative. The V call is TRBV5-6, the J call TRBJ2-1, with 9 nucleotides matching TRBD1. Material for sequencing was PBMCs. In DNA form, the CDR3 reads TGTGCCAGCAGCCCGGGTCCAGGGACAGGGCTAAATGAGCAGTTCTTC. Translated: CASSPGPGTGLNEQFF.